The source of this T cell receptor (beta chain) is a study of human T cells and chemical hapten exposure. A single record per CDR3 protein comes from TCRdb applying MiXCR to the RACE reads. This sample has about 300,000 distinct CDR3 sequences; 5.5% occur once, and the top ten carry over 6.5%. Findings and caveats of the study: Versus controls, expanded TCRs had significantly more large CDR3 similarity clusters. Healthy individuals' immune responses may differ from those of donors, who had alopecia.

The sample's time point: pre-sensitization, week 0. The treatment was: therapeutic diphenylcyclopropenone sensitization with weekly scalp DPC. Unseparated into fractions, whole blood served as the source from which total RNA was extracted. As regards this clonotype: Its target is not known.

Trimming cost V 4 bases and J 1 base, with 15 bases left between them. The CDR3 contains 16 residues. Germline V gene lookup returns CDR1 LGHNA and CDR2 YSLEER. The specimen was whole blood, collected in connection with sensitization to the hapten diphenylcyclopropenone (DPC). The V gene is TRBV4-3, the J gene TRBJ2-3; D perhaps matches TRBD1 (5 bases). This sequence originates from a woman aged 18 to 35 with alopecia areata. Some clones in this sample may be carry-over from other donors' samples. The CDR3 DNA follows: TGCGCCAGCAGCCCCCCGGTACAGGTGGGCACAGATACGCAGTATTTT. Amino acid sequence: CASSPPVQVGTDTQYF.